This TCR beta chain was identified in a study of cytomegalovirus exposure and HLA in healthy donors. Sequencing used immunoSEQ multiplex PCR; TCRdb keeps in-frame clones, though not all of them. The sample includes 100,000 to 150,000 clones, roughly 95% of them seen just once. Donors came from a validation cohort of approximately 110 subjects, distinct from the first 666-subject cohort. A note on this clone: One end of the junction fails to match germline, which may point to a read error.

The CDR3 has 14 amino acids. This clonotype was sampled from a man between 18 and 35 years old in good health and CMV-seronegative. The sample was PBMCs. The chain recombines TRBV23-1 with TRBJ2-7, with 11 bases aligning to TRBD1. TRBV23-1 is placed among ORFs of uncertain function. The CDR3 loop is CAGRHRDRGAEQYF. The CDR3 region has the DNA TGCGCCGGCAGACACCGGGACAGGGGGGCCGAGCAGTACTTC.